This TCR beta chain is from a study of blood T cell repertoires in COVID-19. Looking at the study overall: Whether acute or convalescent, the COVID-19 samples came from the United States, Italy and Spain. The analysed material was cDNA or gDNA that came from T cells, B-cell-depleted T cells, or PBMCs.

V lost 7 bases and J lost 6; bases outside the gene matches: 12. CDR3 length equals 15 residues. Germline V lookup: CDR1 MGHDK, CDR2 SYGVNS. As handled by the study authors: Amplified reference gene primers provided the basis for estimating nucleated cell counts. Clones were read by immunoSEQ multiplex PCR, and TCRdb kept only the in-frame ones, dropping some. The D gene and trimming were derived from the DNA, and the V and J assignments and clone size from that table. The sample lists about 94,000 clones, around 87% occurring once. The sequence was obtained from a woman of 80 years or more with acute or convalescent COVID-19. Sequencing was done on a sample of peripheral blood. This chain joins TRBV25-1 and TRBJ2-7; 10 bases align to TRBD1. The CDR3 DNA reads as TGTGCCAGCACCTCCCAGGGGACAGGGGAAAGCGAGCAGTACTTC. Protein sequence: CASTSQGTGESEQYF.